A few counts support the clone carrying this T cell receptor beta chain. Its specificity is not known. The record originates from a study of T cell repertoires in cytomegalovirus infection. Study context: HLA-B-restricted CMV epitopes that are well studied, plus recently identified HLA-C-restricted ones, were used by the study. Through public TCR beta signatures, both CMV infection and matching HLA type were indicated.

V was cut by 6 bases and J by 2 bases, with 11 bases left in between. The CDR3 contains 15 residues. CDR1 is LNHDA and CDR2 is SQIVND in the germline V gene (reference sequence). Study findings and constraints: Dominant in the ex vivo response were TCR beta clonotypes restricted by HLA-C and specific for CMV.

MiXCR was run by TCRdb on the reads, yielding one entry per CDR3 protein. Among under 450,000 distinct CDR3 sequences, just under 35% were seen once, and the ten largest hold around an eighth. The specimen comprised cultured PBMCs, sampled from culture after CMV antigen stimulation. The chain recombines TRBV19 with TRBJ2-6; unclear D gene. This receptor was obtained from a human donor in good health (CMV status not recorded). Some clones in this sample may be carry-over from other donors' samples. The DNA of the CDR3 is TGTGCCAGTAGGTTGAAGGCAGCTGGGGCCAACGTCCTGACTTTC. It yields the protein CASRLKAAGANVLTF.